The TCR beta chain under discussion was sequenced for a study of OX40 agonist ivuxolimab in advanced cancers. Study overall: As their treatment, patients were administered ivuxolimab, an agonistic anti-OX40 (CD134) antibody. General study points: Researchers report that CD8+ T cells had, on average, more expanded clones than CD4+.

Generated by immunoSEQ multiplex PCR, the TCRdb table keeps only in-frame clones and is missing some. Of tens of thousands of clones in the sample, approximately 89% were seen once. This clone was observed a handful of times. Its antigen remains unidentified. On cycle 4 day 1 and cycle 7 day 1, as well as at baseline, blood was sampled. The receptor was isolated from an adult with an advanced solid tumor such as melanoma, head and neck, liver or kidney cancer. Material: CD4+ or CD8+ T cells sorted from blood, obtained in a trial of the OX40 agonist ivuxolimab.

CDR3: CAINAGYEQYF. CDR3 bases: TGTGCCATCAACGCCGGCTACGAGCAGTACTTC. The rearrangement uses TRBV10-3 and TRBJ2-7; no reliable D call. Trimming left V 7 bases short and J 3 bases short, with 7 bases between. Germline V lookup: CDR1 ENHRY, CDR2 SYGVKD. The CDR3 covers 11 residues.